This T cell receptor (beta chain) was captured in a study of T cell responses to AZD1222 COVID-19 vaccine (dated by TCRdb to 2020 to 2023). As for the study more broadly: Because spike-specific TCR depth and breadth did not differ between the two schedules, AZD1222 recipients who got a second dose at roughly 4 weeks were pooled with those who got a second dose at roughly 12 weeks. TCR sequencing was performed for about 240 trial participants, of whom about 200 were given two doses of AZD1222 and around 25 were given two doses of MenACWY control vaccine. Trial participants were enrolled into age subgroups of 18-55, 56-69 and 70-plus years, which contained about 160, 30 and 59 TCR-sequenced participants, respectively.

The time point label corresponds to: baseline before first vaccination. The vaccinee samples were drawn from two UK trials, COV001 and COV002, one of which was a single-blind randomized controlled phase 2/3 trial testing AZD1222 (ChAdOx1 nCoV-19) in healthy adults. For TCRbeta chain sequencing, PBMC samples from trial participants were taken at day 0 and at day 28 after the second dose. V and J are trimmed by 6 bases and 7 bases, and the gene matches miss 7 bases of the junction. The germline V gene provides CDR1 MNHEY and CDR2 SVGAGI. The CDR3 numbers 15 residues from cysteine through phenylalanine. Of all the DNA, just the CDR3 is kept, 45 bases in frame from base 1. With regard to this clone: This clone's antigen is unknown. Base qualities are not recorded, but no much larger clone differs from it by a single base.

General study outcomes and caveats: The 56-69-year group was small, and its depth increase did not reach significance, likely because of low power. Because no samples from the day 14 peak response were available, repertoires could be characterized only after the peak T cell response. The whole spike protein was spanned by vaccine-associated CD4 TCRs, and dominant responses were seen in regions 160-218 and 743-854. Conclusions about previously exposed vaccinees are limited, since just 5 to 7 AZD1222 recipients were seropositive for SARS-CoV-2 at baseline. Most participants were white British and females outnumbered males, and the authors suggested that clonal diversity may have been underestimated. Nearly half of unique spike-specific TCRs reportedly recognized epitopes outside regions mutated in the B.1.351 and B.1.1.7 variants. A significant rise in spike-specific TCR breadth and depth was observed after two AZD1222 doses relative to day 0 and relative to MenACWY recipients.

The CDR3 regions of human TCRbeta chains were analyzed by immunosequencing. The paper's data handling went like this. TCRs in the repertoires were compared against a reference library of SARS-CoV-2-specific TCRs that had been generated with the MIRA antigen-specificity platform. Breadth was defined as the fraction of unique TCRs that were SARS-CoV-2-associated, and depth was defined as the fraction of total T cells that were SARS-CoV-2-associated. Using the MIRA data, each spike-specific TCR was mapped to the spike region that the TCR reacts to and placed in a CD4 or CD8 class. Log10-transformed breadth and depth values were compared by one-way ANOVA with Sidak's multiple comparisons tests. Sourced from immuneACCESS, this table was stored by TCRdb with only in-frame sequences that have V and J called. A share of the clones is absent; for the studies checked, an unresolved V gene accounts for under half, and the remainder has no known explanation. The DNA gave D and trimming, while V, J and clone size come from that table. Across this sample there are under 85,000 clones, with about nine tenths seen only once. Over 20% of the sample rests with the top ten.

The sequence is built from TRBV6-5 and TRBJ1-6; 9 of the junction bases match TRBD1. This clonotype was obtained from an adult in good health. The sequencing used peripheral blood, collected on day 0 of AZD1222 vaccination. The sequence in DNA is TGTGCCAGCAGACCGACAGGGGGGAGGAATTCACCCCTCCACTTT. Translated, it gives CASRPTGGRNSPLHF.